This entry is about one TCR beta chain. Repertoires were generated with immunoSEQ multiplex PCR, while TCRdb's copy carries only in-frame clones and drops some. The table shows about 76,000 clones, with about 91% occurring only once. V lost 0 bases and J 7 bases, leaving 18 bases between the germline ends. CDR1 ENHRY and CDR2 SYGVKD come from the germline V gene. CDR3 length: 17 residues. The source of the sample is a study of technical replicates of blood from several donors. The sequence derives from a human donor in good health. The V gene is TRBV10-3, the J gene TRBJ2-2, with a possible D match to TRBD1 (6 bases). The sequenced material came from T cells isolated from PBMCs. CDR3 DNA sequence: TGTGCCATCAGTGAGTCCCAATGGGGGCCAATATACGGGGAGCTGTTTTTT. Translating it yields CAISESQWGPIYGELFF.